This record concerns one T cell receptor beta chain sequence. This sample was included in a study of blood T cell repertoires in COVID-19. Study background: The United States, Italy and Spain supplied acute and convalescent COVID-19 samples.

In the study's own analysis: Reference gene primer amplification gave nucleated cell count estimates. Some clones are missing from TCRdb's copy, which holds only in-frame ones; the method was immunoSEQ multiplex PCR. V, J and clone size were drawn from that table, and D and trimming were deduced from the DNA. The data contain about 220,000 clones, roughly 85% of them singletons. The CDR3 spans 15 residues. The trim removed 8 bases at V and 2 bases at J, leaving 6 bases unmatched. From germline, CDR1 is MNHEY and CDR2 SMNVEV (reference sequence). Recruitment covered 20 to 25 US areas and drew participants whose ages spanned about 18 to 90 years.

The source is a woman aged 40 to 50 with acute COVID-19. V usage is TRBV27 and J usage is TRBJ2-3; TRBD2 aligns across 11 bases. What was sequenced was PBMCs or T cells enriched from blood (not recorded which). CDR3 nucleotides: TGTGCCAGCGGGTCTAGCGGGGGGCCCACAGATACGCAGTATTTT. It is translated as CASGSSGGPTDTQYF.